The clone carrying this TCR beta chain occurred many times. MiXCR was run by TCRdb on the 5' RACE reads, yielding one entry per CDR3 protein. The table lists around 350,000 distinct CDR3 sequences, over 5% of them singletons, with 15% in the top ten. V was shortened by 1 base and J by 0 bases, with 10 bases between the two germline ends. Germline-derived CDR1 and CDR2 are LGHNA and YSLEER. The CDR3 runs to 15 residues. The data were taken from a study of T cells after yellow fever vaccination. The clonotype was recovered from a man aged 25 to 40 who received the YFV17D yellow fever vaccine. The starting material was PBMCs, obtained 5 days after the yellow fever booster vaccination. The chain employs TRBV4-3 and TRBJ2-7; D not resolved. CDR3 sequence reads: CASSQASAFSYEQYF. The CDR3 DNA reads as TGCGCCAGCAGCCAAGCGAGTGCCTTCTCCTACGAGCAGTACTTC.